The next 11 T cell receptor beta chains were all read from a single sample in a study of shared clonotypes between healthy human individuals (dated by TCRdb to 2020 to 2021). Preparation of the library involved the immunoSEQ multiplex PCR assay. Not all clones reach the TCRdb copy of this immuneACCESS table, which keeps in-frame sequences only. Checked studies attribute under half of the gap to unresolved V genes and leave the rest unexplained. In this sample the table shows about 2.1 million clones, about 94% of which occur a single time. The biggest ten clones account for around 1.7% of the sample. CD8 naive samples were CD45RO-negative cells positively selected for CCR7, giving a CD45RA+CCR7+ population that excluded TemRA cells. Sequencing was carried out using naive CD8+ T cells from PBMCs. The cell subset or site label for this specimen denotes: CD45RA+CCR7+. The receptors originated from a young man in good health. Some clones in this sample may be carry-over from other donors' samples.

The gene calls are TRBV11-2 and TRBJ2-7; no definite D call. The germline gives CDR1 SGHAT, CDR2 FQNNGV. V was cut by 1 base and J by 7 bases, with 11 bases left in between. The CDR3 consists of 13 residues. CDR3 protein: CASSLGGVWEQYF. As DNA, the CDR3 is TGTGCCAGCAGCTTAGGTGGAGTATGGGAGCAGTACTTC.

A single count supports this clone. V usage is TRBV4-3 and J usage is TRBJ2-3; no clear D. V was cut by 1 base and J by 0 bases, with 5 bases left in between. Germline lookup yields CDR1 LGHNA and CDR2 YSLEER. This CDR3 region has 14 residues. CDR3 protein: CASSQGGSTDTQYF. DNA for the CDR3: TGCGCCAGCAGCCAAGGTGGGAGCACAGATACGCAGTATTTT.

The chain has TRBV27 and TRBJ1-1; maybe TRBD1 (6 bases). Trimming pared 10 bases from V and 3 bases from J, leaving 15 bases between. This CDR3 spans 13 amino acids. The germline gives CDR1 MNHEY, CDR2 SMNVEV (reference sequence). In DNA form, the CDR3 reads TGTGCCACCAGGGAGGGGGTCTACACTGAAGCTTTCTTT. The encoded protein is CATREGVYTEAFF.

The CDR3 bases are TGTGCCAGCAGTCTAGCGGCTGGCACAGATACGCAGTATTTT. Its protein is CASSLAAGTDTQYF. The J gene is TRBJ2-3, the V gene TRBV25-1; 7 positions agree with TRBD2. CDR3 length: 14 amino acids. The germline CDR1 and CDR2 sequences are MGHDK and SYGVNS. The trim removed 5 bases at V and 1 base at J, leaving 3 bases unmatched.

This clone occurred a few times. In DNA form, the CDR3 reads TGTGCCAGCAGCTTAGGATCCCACACTGAAGCTTTCTTT. Translated, it gives CASSLGSHTEAFF. The chain employs TRBV7-6 and TRBJ1-1; no reliable D call. Per germline, CDR1 SGHVS and CDR2 FNYEAQ. Trimming left V 1 base short and J 3 bases short, with 6 bases between. The CDR3 loop spans 13 amino acids.

The chain employs TRBV5-1 and TRBJ1-1, with a tentative D call TRBD1 (6 bases). CDR1 SGHRS and CDR2 YFSETQ come from the germline V gene. V gave up 4 bases and J gave up 5 bases, with 12 bases separating them. The CDR3 totals 13 residues. Written as DNA, the CDR3 is TGCGCCAGCAGCGGCAACAGGGATACTGAAGCTTTCTTT. Residues: CASSGNRDTEAFF. Full variable domain (outside the CDR3, taken from reference TRBV5-1 and TRBJ1-1): KAGVTQTPRYLIKTRGQQVTLSCSPISGHRSVSWYQQTPGQGLQFLFEYFSETQRNKGNFPGRFSGRQFSNSRSEMNVSTLELGDSALYLCASSGNRDTEAFFGQGTRLTVV.

The rearrangement links TRBV25-1 to TRBJ2-5; D perhaps matches TRBD1 (6 bases). The V and J ends lost 3 bases and 2 bases respectively, with 16 bases between them. Germline V lookup: CDR1 MGHDK, CDR2 SYGVNS. CDR3 size: 16 residues. CDR3 bases: TGTGCCAGCAGTGACAAAGACGGTAGGGGGCAAGAGACCCAGTACTTC. The encoded protein is CASSDKDGRGQETQYF.

The J gene is TRBJ1-2, the V gene TRBV6-1; D is undetermined. This CDR3 spans 11 amino acids. Germline V gene data show CDR1 as MNHNS and CDR2 as SASEGT. The V and J ends lost 7 bases and 3 bases respectively, with 6 bases between them. The CDR3 nucleotides are TGTGCCAGCATCGGGGACTATGGCTACACCTTC. This encodes CASIGDYGYTF.

The chain couples TRBV7-9 to TRBJ1-2, with D unresolved. The ends were cut back, 4 bases at V and 5 bases at J, with 17 bases in the middle. CDR3 length: 15 residues. CDR1 and CDR2 (germline): SEHNR, FQNEAQ (reference sequence). The CDR3 protein is CASSWPLPAGYGYTF. CDR3 nucleotide sequence: TGTGCCAGCAGCTGGCCCCTTCCCGCCGGGTATGGCTACACCTTC.

The V call is TRBV28, the J call TRBJ2-7, with TRBD2 matching 12 bases. Germline CDR1 reads MDHEN; CDR2 reads SYDVKM. The ends lost 4 bases at V and 2 bases at J; junction bases unmatched: 6. The CDR3 loop spans 16 amino acids. CDR3: CASSSSSGRAPYEQYF. The CDR3 DNA reads as TGTGCCAGCAGTTCCTCTAGCGGGAGGGCTCCCTACGAGCAGTACTTC.

This clone showed up just once. V usage is TRBV9 and J usage is TRBJ2-1, with unresolved D. CDR1 is SGDLS, CDR2 YYNGEE, per germline. Trimming removed 0 bases from V and 1 base from J, with 14 bases in between. CDR3 size: 17 residues. The CDR3 region is CASSVEGNHPSYNEQFF. CDR3 DNA sequence: TGTGCCAGCAGCGTAGAGGGCAACCACCCTTCCTACAATGAGCAGTTCTTC.